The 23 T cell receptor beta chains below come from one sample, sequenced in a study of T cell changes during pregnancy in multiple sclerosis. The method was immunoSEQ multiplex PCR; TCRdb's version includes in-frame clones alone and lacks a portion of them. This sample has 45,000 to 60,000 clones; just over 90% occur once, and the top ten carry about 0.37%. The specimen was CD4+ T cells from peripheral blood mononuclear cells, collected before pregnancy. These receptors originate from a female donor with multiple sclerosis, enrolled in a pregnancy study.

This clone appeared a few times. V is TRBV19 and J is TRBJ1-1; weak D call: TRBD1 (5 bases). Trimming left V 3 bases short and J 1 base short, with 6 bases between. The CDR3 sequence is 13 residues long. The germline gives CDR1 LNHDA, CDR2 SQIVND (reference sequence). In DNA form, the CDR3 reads TGTGCCAGTAGTATTAGGGGGAACACTGAAGCTTTCTTT. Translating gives CASSIRGNTEAFF.

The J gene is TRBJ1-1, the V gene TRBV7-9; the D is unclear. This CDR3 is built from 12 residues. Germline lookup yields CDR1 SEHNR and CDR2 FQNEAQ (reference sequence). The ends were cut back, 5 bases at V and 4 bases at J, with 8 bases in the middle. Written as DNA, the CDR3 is TGTGCCAGCAGCCAGCAGGTCACTGAAGCTTTCTTT. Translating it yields CASSQQVTEAFF.

The CDR3 nucleotides are TGTGCCAGCAGCCCGGATCGTAAGGGAGGCGAGCAGTACTTC. This gives the protein CASSPDRKGGEQYF. The chain is built from TRBV7-9 and TRBJ2-7; D might be TRBD2 (6 bases). V lost 5 bases to trimming and J lost 6 bases, with 17 bases between them. Germline CDR1 reads SEHNR; CDR2 reads FQNEAQ (reference sequence). CDR3 length: 14 amino acids.

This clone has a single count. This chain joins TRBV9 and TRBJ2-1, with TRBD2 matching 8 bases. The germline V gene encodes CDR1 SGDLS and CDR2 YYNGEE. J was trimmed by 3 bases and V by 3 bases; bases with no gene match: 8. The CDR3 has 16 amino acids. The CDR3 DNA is TGTGCCAGCAGCGCGGGGGGGGGAGGGCGCTACAATGAGCAGTTCTTC. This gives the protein CASSAGGGGRYNEQFF.

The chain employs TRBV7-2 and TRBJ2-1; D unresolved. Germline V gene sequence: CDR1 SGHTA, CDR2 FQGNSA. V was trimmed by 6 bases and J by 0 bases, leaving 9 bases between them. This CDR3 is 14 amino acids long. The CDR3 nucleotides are TGTGCCAGCAGATATCCCGGCTCCTACAATGAGCAGTTCTTC. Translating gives CASRYPGSYNEQFF.

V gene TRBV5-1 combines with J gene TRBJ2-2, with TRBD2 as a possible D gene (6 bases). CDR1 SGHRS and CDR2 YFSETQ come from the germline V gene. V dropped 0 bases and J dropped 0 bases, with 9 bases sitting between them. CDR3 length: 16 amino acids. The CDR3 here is CASSLGLGSNTGELFF. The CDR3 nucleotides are TGCGCCAGCAGCTTGGGACTAGGCTCGAACACCGGGGAGCTGTTTTTT.

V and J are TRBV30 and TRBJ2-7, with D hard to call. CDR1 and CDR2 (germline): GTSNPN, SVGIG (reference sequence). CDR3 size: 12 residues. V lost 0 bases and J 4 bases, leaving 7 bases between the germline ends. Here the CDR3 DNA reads TGTGCCTGGAGTGTATCGGAGTACGAGCAGTACTTC. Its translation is CAWSVSEYEQYF.

CDR3 nucleotide sequence: TGTGCCAGCAGCTCCCTAACTGGCTACGAGCAGTACTTC. Amino acids: CASSSLTGYEQYF. V and J are TRBV7-9 and TRBJ2-7; D gene uncertain. V was clipped by 4 bases and J by 3 bases, with 10 bases between them. This CDR3 is 13 amino acids long. Per germline, CDR1 SEHNR and CDR2 FQNEAQ (reference sequence).

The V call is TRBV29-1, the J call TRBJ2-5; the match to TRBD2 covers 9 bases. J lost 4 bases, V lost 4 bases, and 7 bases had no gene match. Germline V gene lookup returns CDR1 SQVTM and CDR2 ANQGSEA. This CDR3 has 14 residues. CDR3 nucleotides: TGCAGCGTTGTGGGCGGGAGGGCCTCAGAGACCCAGTACTTC. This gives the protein CSVVGGRASETQYF.

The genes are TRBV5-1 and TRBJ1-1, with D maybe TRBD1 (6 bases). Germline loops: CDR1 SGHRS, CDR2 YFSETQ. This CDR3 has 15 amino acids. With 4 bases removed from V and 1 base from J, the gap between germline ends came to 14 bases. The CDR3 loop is CASSAYLRGNTEAFF. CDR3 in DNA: TGCGCCAGCAGCGCCTACCTCAGGGGGAACACTGAAGCTTTCTTT.

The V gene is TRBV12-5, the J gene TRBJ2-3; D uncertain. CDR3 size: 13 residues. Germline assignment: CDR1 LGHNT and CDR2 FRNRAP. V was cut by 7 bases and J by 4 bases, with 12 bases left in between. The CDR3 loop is CASASPPSDTQYF. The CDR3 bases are TGTGCTAGTGCCTCTCCCCCCTCAGATACGCAGTATTTT.

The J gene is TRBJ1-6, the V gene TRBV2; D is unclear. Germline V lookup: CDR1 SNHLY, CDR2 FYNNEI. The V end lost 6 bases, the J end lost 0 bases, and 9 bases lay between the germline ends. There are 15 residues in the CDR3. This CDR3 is CASREESSYNSPLHF. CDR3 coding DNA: TGTGCCAGCAGGGAGGAGAGCTCCTATAATTCACCCCTCCACTTT.

CDR3 in amino acids: CASSLGGDPRVNEQFF. The CDR3 nucleotides are TGTGCCAGCAGCTTGGGCGGGGACCCCCGAGTGAATGAGCAGTTCTTC. This chain uses TRBV5-4 with TRBJ2-1; D might be TRBD2 (6 bases). The CDR3 extends over 16 amino acids. The germline gives CDR1 SGHNT, CDR2 YYREEE (reference sequence). Trimming shortened V by 0 bases and J by 7 bases, and 17 bases separated the two germline ends.

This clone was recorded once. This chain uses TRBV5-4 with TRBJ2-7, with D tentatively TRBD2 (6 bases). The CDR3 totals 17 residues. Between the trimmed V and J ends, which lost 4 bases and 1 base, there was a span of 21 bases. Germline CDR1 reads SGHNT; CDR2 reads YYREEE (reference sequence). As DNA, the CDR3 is TGTGCCAGCAGCGCAGGGAGGCCGGACACGGGGTCCTACGAGCAGTACTTC. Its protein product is CASSAGRPDTGSYEQYF.

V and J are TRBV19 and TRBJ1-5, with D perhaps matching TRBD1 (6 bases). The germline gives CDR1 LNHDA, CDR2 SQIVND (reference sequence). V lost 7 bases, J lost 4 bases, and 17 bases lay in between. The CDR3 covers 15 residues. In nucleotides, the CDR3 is TGTGCCAGTAAGAGGTCGGACAGCACTAATCAGCCCCAGCATTTT. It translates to CASKRSDSTNQPQHF.

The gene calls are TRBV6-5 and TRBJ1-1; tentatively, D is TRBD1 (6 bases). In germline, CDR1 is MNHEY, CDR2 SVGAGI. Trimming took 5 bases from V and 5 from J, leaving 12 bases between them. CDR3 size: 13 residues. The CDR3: CASSRDTKTEAFF. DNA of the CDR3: TGTGCCAGCAGTCGGGACACCAAAACTGAAGCTTTCTTT.

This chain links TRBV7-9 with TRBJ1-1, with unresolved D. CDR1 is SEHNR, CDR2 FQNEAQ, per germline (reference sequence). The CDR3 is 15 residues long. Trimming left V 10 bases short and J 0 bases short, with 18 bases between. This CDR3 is CAIVEEGDMNTEAFF. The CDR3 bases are TGTGCCATCGTAGAGGAGGGTGACATGAACACTGAAGCTTTCTTT. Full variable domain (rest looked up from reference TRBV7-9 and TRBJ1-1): DTGVSQNPRHKITKRGQNVTFRCDPISEHNRLYWYRQTLGQGPEFLTYFQNEAQLEKSRLLSDRFSAERPKGSFSTLEIQRTEQGDSAMYLCAIVEEGDMNTEAFFGQGTRLTVV.

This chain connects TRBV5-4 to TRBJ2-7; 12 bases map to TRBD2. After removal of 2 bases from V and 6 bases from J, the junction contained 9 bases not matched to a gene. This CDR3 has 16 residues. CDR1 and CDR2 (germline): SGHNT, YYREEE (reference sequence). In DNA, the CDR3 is TGTGCCAGCAGCTTCCCTGGACTAGCGGGACTCCCCGAGCAGTACTTC. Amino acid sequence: CASSFPGLAGLPEQYF.

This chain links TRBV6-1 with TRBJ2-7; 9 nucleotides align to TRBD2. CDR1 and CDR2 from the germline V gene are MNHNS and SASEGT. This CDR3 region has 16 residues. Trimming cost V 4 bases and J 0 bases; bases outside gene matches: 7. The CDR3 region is CASSAPRTSASYEQYF. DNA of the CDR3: TGTGCCAGCAGTGCCCCCCGGACTAGCGCCTCCTACGAGCAGTACTTC.

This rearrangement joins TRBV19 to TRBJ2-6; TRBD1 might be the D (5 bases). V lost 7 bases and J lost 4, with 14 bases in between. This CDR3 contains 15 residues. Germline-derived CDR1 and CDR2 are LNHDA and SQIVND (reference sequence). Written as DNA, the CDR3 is TGTGCCAGTACGGCCAGGGAATCCGGGGCCAACGTCCTGACTTTC. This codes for CASTARESGANVLTF.

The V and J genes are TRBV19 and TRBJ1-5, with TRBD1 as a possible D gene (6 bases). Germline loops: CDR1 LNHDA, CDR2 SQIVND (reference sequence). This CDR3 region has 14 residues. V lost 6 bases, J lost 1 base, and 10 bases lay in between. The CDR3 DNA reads TGTGCCAGTAGCAGGGGAACCAGCAATCAGCCCCAGCATTTT. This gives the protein CASSRGTSNQPQHF.

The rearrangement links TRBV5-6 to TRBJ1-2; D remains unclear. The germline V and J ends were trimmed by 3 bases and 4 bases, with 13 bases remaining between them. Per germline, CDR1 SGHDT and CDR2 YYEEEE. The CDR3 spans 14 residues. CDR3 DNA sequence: TGTGCCAGCAGCTCCGGGAACTCGGGCTATGGCTACACCTTC. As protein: CASSSGNSGYGYTF.

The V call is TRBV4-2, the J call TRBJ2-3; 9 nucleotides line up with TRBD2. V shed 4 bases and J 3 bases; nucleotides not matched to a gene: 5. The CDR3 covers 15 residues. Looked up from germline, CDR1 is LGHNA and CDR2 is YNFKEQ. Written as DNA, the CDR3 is TGTGCCAGCAGCCCCGCGGCGGGGGGGACAGATACGCAGTATTTT. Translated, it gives CASSPAAGGTDTQYF.